Here is one T cell receptor (beta chain) with its context. The record originates from a study of blood T cells in healthy people across ages. A second PCR of about 7 to 12 cycles used a sample-barcoded 5' primer and a J-beta primer mix. TCRdb reprocessed the 5' RACE reads with MiXCR, giving one entry per CDR3 protein. The sample consists of approximately 900,000 distinct CDR3 sequences, around 46% of them appearing once. This CDR3 region has 14 residues. The donors, healthy Caucasians from Russia, were aged roughly 6 to 95. The chain uses TRBV21-1 and TRBJ2-7. TRBV21-1 constitutes a pseudogene. The receptor's source is a man aged 25-45 years in good health. The sample comprised blood. The CDR3 reads CASSKLSQAYEQYF. CDR3 bases: TGTGCCAGCAGCAAATTAAGCCAGGCCTACGAGCAGTACTTC.